The entry that follows covers one TCR beta chain sequence. The data stem from a study of blood T cell repertoires in COVID-19. Study-wide background: Acute and convalescent COVID-19 samples came from the United States, Italy and Spain. Sample material is recorded as cDNA or gDNA derived from T cells, B-cell-depleted T cells, or PBMCs.

Per the authors' pipeline: Nucleated cell number was recorded as an estimate derived from reference gene primer amplification. The protocol was immunoSEQ multiplex PCR, while the TCRdb copy is restricted to in-frame clones and leaves out a portion. V, J and clone size derive from that table, while D and trimming were established from the DNA sequence. Among some 260,000 clones listed, over 65% were seen once. V lost 0 bases, J lost 2 bases, and 4 bases stayed unmatched. Germline CDR1 MGHRA, CDR2 YSYEKL. This CDR3 comprises 17 residues. This chain connects TRBV4-1 to TRBJ2-6, with 7 nucleotides matching TRBD2. The clonotype was recovered from a woman older than 75 with acute or convalescent COVID-19. Sequences were obtained from peripheral blood. The CDR3 protein is CASSQDAGAPGANVLTF. CDR3 in DNA: TGCGCCAGCAGCCAAGATGCGGGAGCCCCTGGGGCCAACGTCCTGACTTTC.